One TCR beta chain is described in this entry. Libraries were prepared by immunoSEQ multiplex PCR; TCRdb keeps only in-frame clonotypes and omits some of them. This sample has 75,000 to 90,000 clones, with approximately 89% found just once. These data originate in a study of control samples from healthy donors and cancer patients. The CDR3 runs to 14 residues. CDR1 SGHVS and CDR2 FNYEAQ come from the germline V gene. Between the trimmed V and J ends, which lost 3 bases and 6 bases, there was a span of 12 bases. The chain has TRBV7-6 and TRBJ2-1; weak D call: TRBD1 (6 bases). This receptor was identified in a man younger than 40 in good health. The source material was blood. The CDR3 sequence: CASSFTGSGNEQFF. The CDR3 coding sequence is TGTGCCAGCAGCTTTACAGGGTCGGGCAATGAGCAGTTCTTC.